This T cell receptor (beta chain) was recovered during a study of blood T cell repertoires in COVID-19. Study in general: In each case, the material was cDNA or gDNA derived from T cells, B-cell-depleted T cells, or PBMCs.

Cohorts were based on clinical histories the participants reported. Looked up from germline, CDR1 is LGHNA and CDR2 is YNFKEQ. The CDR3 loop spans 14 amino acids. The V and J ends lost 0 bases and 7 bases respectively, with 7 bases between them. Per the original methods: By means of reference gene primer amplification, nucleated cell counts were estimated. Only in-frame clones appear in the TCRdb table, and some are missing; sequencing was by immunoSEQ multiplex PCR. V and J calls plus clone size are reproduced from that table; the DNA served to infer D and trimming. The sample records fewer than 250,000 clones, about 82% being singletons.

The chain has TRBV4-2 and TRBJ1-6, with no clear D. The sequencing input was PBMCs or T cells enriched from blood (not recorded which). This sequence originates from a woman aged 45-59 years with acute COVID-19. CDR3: CASSQDLRNSPLHF. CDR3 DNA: TGTGCCAGCAGCCAAGATCTGAGGAATTCACCCCTCCACTTT.